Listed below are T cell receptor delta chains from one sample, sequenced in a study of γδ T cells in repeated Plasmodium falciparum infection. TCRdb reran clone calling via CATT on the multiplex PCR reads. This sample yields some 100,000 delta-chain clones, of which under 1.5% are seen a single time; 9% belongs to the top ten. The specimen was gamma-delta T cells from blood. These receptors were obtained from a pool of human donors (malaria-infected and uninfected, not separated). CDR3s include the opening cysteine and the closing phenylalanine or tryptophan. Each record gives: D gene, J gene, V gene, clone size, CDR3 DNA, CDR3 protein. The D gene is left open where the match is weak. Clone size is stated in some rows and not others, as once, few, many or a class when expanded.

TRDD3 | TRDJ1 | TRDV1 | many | TGTGCTCTTGGGGAACCCCACTTACTGGGGGATAGCAAACTCATCTTT | CALGEPHLLGDSKLIF
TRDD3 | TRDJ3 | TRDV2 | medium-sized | TGTGCCTGTGACACCGTACTGGGGGACCGGAGCTCCTGGGACACCCGACAGATGTTTTTC | CACDTVLGDRSSWDTRQMFF
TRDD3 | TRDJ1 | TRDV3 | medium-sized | TGTGCCTTTAGTGTTCATACTGGGGGATACGGGTACACCGATAAACTCATCTTT | CAFSVHTGGYGYTDKLIF
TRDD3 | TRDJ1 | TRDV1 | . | TGCTCTGGGGGCAGGGACGGAAGGGGGATAATCGGGTATAAACTCATCTTT | CSGGRDGRGIIGYKLIF
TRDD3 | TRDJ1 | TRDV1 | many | TGTGCTCTTGGGACCTATGGACTGGGGGAAATGTTTGGACTCATCTTT | CALGTYGLGEMFGLIF
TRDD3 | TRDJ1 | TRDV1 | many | TGTGCTCTTGGGGACCCGTGGGCCTGGGGGGGCACCGATAAACTCATCTTT | CALGDPWAWGGTDKLIF
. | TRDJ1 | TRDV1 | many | TGTGCTCTTGGGCGCCCCCCGTCCTTCGCTAAGTACTGGGCTCCACTTGGTAAACTCATCTTT | CALGRPPSFAKYWAPLGKLIF
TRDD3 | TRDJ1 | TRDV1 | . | TGCGCACTTGGGGAAGGGGTCCTAAGAAACCGGGGGATACGATACACCGATAAACTCATCTTT | CALGEGVLRNRGIRYTDKLIF
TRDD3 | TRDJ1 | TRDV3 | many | TGTGCCATTGGGGGATACCCCTTCACCGATAAACTCATCTTT | CAIGGYPFTDKLIF
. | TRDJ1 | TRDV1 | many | TGTGCTCTTGGGGAACTGATTCCTACCCTTGGGGGCACCGATAAACTCATCTTT | CALGELIPTLGGTDKLIF
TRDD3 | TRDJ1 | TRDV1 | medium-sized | TGTGCTCTTGGTATAGAAATCCCACTTCGGCGTAGTGGGGGATACGCACCAAGGCTCATCTTT | CALGIEIPLRRSGGYAPRLIF
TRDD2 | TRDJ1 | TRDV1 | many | TGTGCTCTTGGGGTCGCGTTAGGAGCCTTCCTACGTGTCTCTTGGGGGACAACCGATAAACTCATCTTT | CALGVALGAFLRVSWGTTDKLIF
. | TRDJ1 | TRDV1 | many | TGTGCTCTTGGGTCCTACTATCGTGGCACCGATAAACTCATCTTT | CALGSYYRGTDKLIF
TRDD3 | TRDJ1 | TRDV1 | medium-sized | TGTGCCCTGGACAGTTACTGGGGGTCCTACACCGATAAACTCATCTTT | CALDSYWGSYTDKLIF
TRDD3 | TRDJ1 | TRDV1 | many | TGTGCTCTTGGGGACGCTCTTCTTACCGCAGAAACTGGGGGATTCTTCACCGATAAACTCATCTTT | CALGDALLTAETGGFFTDKLIF
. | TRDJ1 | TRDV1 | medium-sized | TGTGCTCTTGGTATTAATGTCCTTGGAGTACTTCCTTACGATAAACTCATCTTT | CALGINVLGVLPYDKLIF
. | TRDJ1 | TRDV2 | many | TGTGCCTGTGGAGGGAGTCCTTACACCGATAAACTCATCTTT | CACGGSPYTDKLIF
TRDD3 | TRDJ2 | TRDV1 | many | TGTGCTCTTGGGGAACGAGCCCCGTGGGGGATAAACCTGACAGCACAACTCTTCTTT | CALGERAPWGINLTAQLFF
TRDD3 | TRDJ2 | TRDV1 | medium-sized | TGTGCTCTTGGGGAACTAGCCCTACTAGGTGGGGGATGGTTGACAGCACAACTCTTCTTT | CALGELALLGGGWLTAQLFF
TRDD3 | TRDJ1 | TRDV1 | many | TGTGCTCTTGGTCTGGCTCTGGGGGATGACACCGATAAACTCATCTTT | CALGLALGDDTDKLIF
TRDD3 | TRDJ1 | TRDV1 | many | TGTGCTCTTGGGGTCTTTCCTACCCTTTTGGGGGATACTTCCGATAAACTCATCTTT | CALGVFPTLLGDTSDKLIF
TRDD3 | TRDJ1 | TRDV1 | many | TGTGCTCTTGGGGTACCCTTGGGGGCCACCTTTGGGGGATTAGCCACCGATAAACTCATCTTT | CALGVPLGATFGGLATDKLIF
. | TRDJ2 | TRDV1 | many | TGTGCTCTTGATCCGGGGGAGACCGCTTTGACAGCACAACTCTTCTTT | CALDPGETALTAQLFF
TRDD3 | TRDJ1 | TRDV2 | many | TGTGCCTGTGACACCGGGCTTACGGGGGGATACGCCCACACCGATAAACTCATCTTT | CACDTGLTGGYAHTDKLIF
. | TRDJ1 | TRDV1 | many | TGTGCTCTTGGGGAAGCCTACGGTGCAAACCCCACCGATAAACTCATCTTT | CALGEAYGANPTDKLIF
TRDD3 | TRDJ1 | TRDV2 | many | TGTGCCTGTGACGCTATGGGGGATTCTTCCTCCACCGATAAACTCATCTTT | CACDAMGDSSSTDKLIF
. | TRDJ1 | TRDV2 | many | TGTGCCTGGCACCTTGGTGGGGAAACCGATAAACTCATCTTT | CAWHLGGETDKLIF
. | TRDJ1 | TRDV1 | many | TGTGCTCTTGGGGAACTAAGACGTCTCCCGGTATTAGGGAGCGATAAACTCATCTTT | CALGELRRLPVLGSDKLIF
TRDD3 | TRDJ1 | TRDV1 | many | TGTGCTCTTGGGGAACCCAGCTGGGGGCCCCCGGGTACCGATAAACTCATCTTT | CALGEPSWGPPGTDKLIF
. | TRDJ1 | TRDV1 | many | TGTGCTCTTGGGAAAAAAGGGCCTTTCCAATTATTCACTGGTAAGAGAGGGGATAAACTCATCTTT | CALGKKGPFQLFTGKRGDKLIF
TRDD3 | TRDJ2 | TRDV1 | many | TGTGCTCTTGGGGAACTAAGTATGCTAGATGTGCTGGGGGACCCTAATTTGACAGCACAACTCTTCTTT | CALGELSMLDVLGDPNLTAQLFF
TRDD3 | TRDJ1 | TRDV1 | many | TGTGCTCTTGGGGCCCCCCGGCAGTCACTGGGGGGAATGTACACCGATAAACTCATCTTT | CALGAPRQSLGGMYTDKLIF
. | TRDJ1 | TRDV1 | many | TGTGCTCTTGGGGAATGGGGCCTGGGACTCATCTTT | CALGEWGLGLIF
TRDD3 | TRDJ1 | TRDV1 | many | TGTGCTCTTGGGGAACGGCTAGGGGATACGGGTGATAAACTCATCTTT | CALGERLGDTGDKLIF
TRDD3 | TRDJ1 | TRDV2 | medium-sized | TGTGCCTGTGACCCACTGGGGGGTACCGATAAACTCATCTTT | CACDPLGGTDKLIF
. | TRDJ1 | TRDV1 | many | TGTGCTCTTGGGGAACTAGTTCTCCGTCTAAGGCTCACCGATAAACTCATCTTT | CALGELVLRLRLTDKLIF
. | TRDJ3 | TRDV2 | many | TGTGCCTGTGTCACCCTACTGCGCTCCTGGGACACCCGACAGATGTTTTTC | CACVTLLRSWDTRQMFF
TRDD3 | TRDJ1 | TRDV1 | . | TGTGCTCTTGGGAAACTAGTAGCCACCCATTCCTACGAGGACTGGGGGACTCCCACCGATAAACTCATCTTT | CALGKLVATHSYEDWGTPTDKLIF
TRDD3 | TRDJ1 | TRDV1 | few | TGTGCTCTTGGGGAACTACGGTGGGGGATATGGACCGATAAACTCACCTTT | CALGELRWGIWTDKLTF
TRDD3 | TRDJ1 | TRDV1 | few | TGTGCTCTTGGGGTCCATGTAGGGGGTGGGGGACCCGGCAGGGATAAACTCATCTTT | CALGVHVGGGGPGRDKLIF
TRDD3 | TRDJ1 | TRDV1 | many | TGTGCTCTTGGGGAACTTCCTTATTCCAGACTGGGGGAAAACCTTCTGAGGGGGACCGATAAACTCATCTTT | CALGELPYSRLGENLLRGTDKLIF
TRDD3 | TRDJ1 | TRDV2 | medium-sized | TGTGCCTGTGACAAACTGGGGGTTACCAGACAGGGGAGTTACACCGATAAACTCATCTTT | CACDKLGVTRQGSYTDKLIF
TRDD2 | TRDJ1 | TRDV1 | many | TGTGCTCTTGGGGATGGCCTTCCTACGATAGGGGGACTCTCCACCGATAAACTCATCTTT | CALGDGLPTIGGLSTDKLIF
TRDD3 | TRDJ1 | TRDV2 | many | TGTGCCTGTGACACCCTGAAAGGGGATACGGAGGACGGGTACACCGATAAACTCATCTTT | CACDTLKGDTEDGYTDKLIF
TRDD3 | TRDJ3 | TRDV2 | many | TGTGCCTGTGACACCGGGGGATGCTCCTGGGACACCCGACAGATGTTTTTC | CACDTGGCSWDTRQMFF
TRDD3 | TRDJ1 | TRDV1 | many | TGTGCTCTTGGGAAAAAGACCGGGTTCCGTCCTGTTTGTGATTACTGGGGGGGGTGGTCCGATAAACTCATCTTT | CALGKKTGFRPVCDYWGGWSDKLIF
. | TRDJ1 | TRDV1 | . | TGTGCTCTTGGGGAAGATTGGCTACGGTGGGGGACCGATAAACTCATCTTT | CALGEDWLRWGTDKLIF
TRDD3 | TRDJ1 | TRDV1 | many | TGTGCTCTTGGGGAACTAGGGCCTTCCTACGTAGGAGAACTGGGGGATACAGATAAACTCATCTTT | CALGELGPSYVGELGDTDKLIF
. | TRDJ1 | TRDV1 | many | TGTGCTCTTGGGCCGAACTTGCAGGACAACACCGATAAACTCATCTTT | CALGPNLQDNTDKLIF
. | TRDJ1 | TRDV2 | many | TGTGCCTGTGACACCGTGGATGCGAGGGTTGGGCCCCCCGATAAACTCATCTTT | CACDTVDARVGPPDKLIF
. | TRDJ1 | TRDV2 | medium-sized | TGTGCCTGTGACACCGTATCCGATAGGTACACCGATAAACTCATCTTT | CACDTVSDRYTDKLIF
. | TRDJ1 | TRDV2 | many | TGTGCCTGTGACACCGTGGAGTTTAGAGGGATACCTTCCAAACCGAAACGGGAACTCATCTTT | CACDTVEFRGIPSKPKRELIF